This T cell receptor (beta chain) originates from a study of blood T cell repertoires in COVID-19. Clones were sequenced by immunoSEQ multiplex PCR, and TCRdb holds only the in-frame ones, with some missing. The table includes fewer than 350,000 clones, 85% to 90% detected once. Sequenced input: peripheral blood. This sequence originates from a woman in her thirties with COVID-19, enrolled during active disease.

The CDR3 DNA sequence: TGTGCCAGCAGTTATTCCGGTGGGAACACTGAAGCTTTCTTT. Translation gives CASSYSGGNTEAFF. The gene calls are TRBV6-5 and TRBJ1-1; D gene uncertain. The germline CDR1 and CDR2 sequences are MNHEY and SVGAGI. The CDR3 loop spans 14 amino acids. V gave up 3 bases and J gave up 1 base, with 9 bases separating them.